The next 19 T cell receptor beta chains were all read from a single sample in a study of breast tumors, draining lymph nodes, adjacent tissues. TCRdb ran MiXCR on the multiplex PCR reads and lists one entry per CDR3 protein. The sample includes fewer than 85,000 distinct CDR3 sequences, roughly 19% seen only once; the top ten take 2% to 2.5%. Axillary draining lymph nodes of breast cancer patients supplied the node samples. Sequencing input: axillary lymph node tissue. The receptors derive from a female donor with breast cancer. Some clones in this sample may be carry-over from other donors' samples.

This clonotype came up many times. The chain employs TRBV15 and TRBJ1-4; D ambiguous. The CDR3 is made up of 16 amino acids. V was clipped by 8 bases and J by 1 base, with 17 bases between them. CDR1 LNHNV and CDR2 YYDKDF come from the germline V gene (reference sequence). Written as DNA, the CDR3 is TGTGCCACCGGACCCCTCCCCCACGGAACTAATGAAAAACTGTTTTTT. It encodes CATGPLPHGTNEKLFF.

This clonotype has at least ten counts. The chain recombines TRBV9 with TRBJ2-7; 12 positions match TRBD2. The CDR3 sequence is 16 residues long. The V segment lost 2 bases and the J segment 6 bases; nucleotides outside the gene matches: 9. Germline CDR1 is SGDLS and CDR2 is YYNGEE. In DNA, the CDR3 is TGTGCCAGCAGCGTTGGACTAGCGGGATCCCCCGGCGAGCAGTACTTC. Its translation: CASSVGLAGSPGEQYF.

As for this clonotype: Just one base apart from a much larger clone, this may be a read error. The V and J genes are TRBV5-1 and TRBJ2-5, with TRBD2 matching over 12 bases. The V and J ends lost 4 bases and 4 bases, in that order; junction bases with no gene match: 8. CDR1 and CDR2 (germline): SGHRS, YFSETQ. The CDR3 has 16 amino acids. CDR3 sequence reads: CASSLLPSGGGETQYF. The DNA of the CDR3 is TGCGCCAGCAGCCTTCTCCCTAGCGGGGGGGGAGAGACCCAGTACTTC.

Many counts were recorded for this clonotype. This CDR3 reads CASSLVGTTYEQYF. The DNA of the CDR3 is TGTGCCAGCAGCTTAGTCGGGACGACCTACGAGCAGTACTTC. The rearrangement joins TRBV7-2 to TRBJ2-7, with D perhaps matching TRBD1 or TRBD2 (5 bases each). Germline lookup yields CDR1 SGHTA and CDR2 FQGNSA. The CDR3 loop spans 14 amino acids. The V end lost 1 base, the J end lost 2 bases, and 9 bases lay between the germline ends.

A word on this clonotype: This clone may be a read error of a much larger clone one base away. No conserved phenylalanine or tryptophan ends this CDR3, so it is likely a read error. The chain is built from TRBV6-1 and TRBJ1-5; TRBD1 aligns across 9 bases. After removal of 6 bases from V and 2 bases from J, the junction contained 5 bases not matched to a gene. This CDR3 has 15 residues. CDR1 is MNHNS and CDR2 is SASEGT in the germline V gene. For the CDR3, the DNA is TGTGCCAGCAGATGGACAGGGGATGGCAATCAGCCCCAGCATCTT. Residues: CASRWTGDGNQPQHL.

This clonotype was found many times. The genes are TRBV6-1 and TRBJ2-2; the D is unclear. Germline CDR1 is MNHNS and CDR2 is SASEGT. The CDR3 is made up of 14 amino acids. The V and J ends lost 6 bases and 0 bases respectively, with 8 bases between them. The CDR3 protein is CASRGTANTGELFF. CDR3 nucleotide sequence: TGTGCCAGCAGGGGAACAGCGAACACCGGGGAGCTGTTTTTT.

The chain couples TRBV4-1 to TRBJ2-1; TRBD1 matches 7 bases. CDR3 length: 15 residues. CDR1 is MGHRA, CDR2 YSYEKL, per germline. The trim removed 3 bases at V and 7 bases at J, leaving 9 bases unmatched. CDR3 nucleotides: TGCGCCAGCAGCCATCGACAGGGCCCGCAGAATGAGCAGTTCTTC. This codes for CASSHRQGPQNEQFF.

This clonotype appeared a single time. A read error is possible here, since a much larger clone lies one base away. The CDR3 coding sequence is TGTGCCAGCAGCCCTGGGACTAGCGGAGATGCGCAGTATTTT. Its translation is CASSPGTSGDAQYF. The chain has TRBV13 and TRBJ2-3; 11 positions match TRBD2. This CDR3 comprises 14 residues. The germline gives CDR1 PRHDT, CDR2 FYEKMQ (reference sequence). The whole variable domain, filled in from reference TRBV13 and TRBJ2-3, reads AAGVIQSPRHLIKEKRETATLKCYPIPRHDTVYWYQQGPGQDPQFLISFYEKMQSDKGSIPDRFSAQQFSDYHSELNMSSLELGDSALYFCASSPGTSGDAQYFGPGTRLTVL.

V and J are TRBV6-2 or TRBV6-3 and TRBJ2-7; possible D gene TRBD2, 6 bases. The CDR3 runs to 15 residues. V lost 8 bases and J 2 bases, leaving 19 bases between the germline ends. CDR1 and CDR2 from the germline V gene are MNHEY and SVGEGT. Here the CDR3 DNA reads TGTGCCAGCTCTCCTGCGGCGGGGTATGCCTACGAGCAGTACTTC. Protein sequence: CASSPAAGYAYEQYF.

This clonotype was observed at least ten times. V gene TRBV19 combines with J gene TRBJ1-5; no firm D call. CDR3 length: 15 amino acids. In germline, CDR1 is LNHDA, CDR2 SQIVND (reference sequence). With 5 bases removed from V and 0 bases from J, the gap between germline ends came to 11 bases. The CDR3, as DNA: TGTGCCAGTAGTGGGCAGTTATATAGCAATCAGCCCCAGCATTTT. Translating gives CASSGQLYSNQPQHF.

Worth noting for this clonotype: A much larger clone lies one base from this, so it may be a read error. V gene TRBV7-6 combines with J gene TRBJ2-7; TRBD1 matches 10 bases. The J segment lost 4 bases and the V segment lost 5 bases, leaving 8 bases of the junction unmatched. Germline lookup yields CDR1 SGHVS and CDR2 FNYEAQ. The length of the CDR3 is 15 residues. The CDR3 sequence: CASSPFSGQGYEQYF. The CDR3 coding sequence is TGTGCCAGCAGCCCCTTTTCGGGACAGGGGTACGAGCAGTACTTC.

This clonotype was counted at least ten times. The gene calls are TRBV20-1 and TRBJ2-3; D not resolved. Trimming left V 1 base short and J 2 bases short, with 10 bases between. Germline V gene sequence: CDR1 DFQATT, CDR2 SNEGSKA (reference sequence). This CDR3 comprises 14 residues. CDR3 sequence reads: CSARGGLYTDTQYF. The CDR3 nucleotides read TGCAGTGCTAGAGGAGGTTTATACACAGATACGCAGTATTTT.

This clonotype was seen ten or more times. The V call is TRBV10-1, the J call TRBJ2-3; D is possibly TRBD2 (5 bases). The CDR3 is made up of 13 amino acids. Germline V gene sequence: CDR1 WNHNN, CDR2 SYGVQD (reference sequence). Trimming pared 11 bases from V and 5 bases from J, leaving 17 bases between. This CDR3 is CAGQEVGIDTQYF. Written as DNA, the CDR3 is TGCGCCGGGCAGGAGGTGGGCATAGATACGCAGTATTTT.

The chain joins TRBV14 to TRBJ2-1; D ambiguous. CDR1 SGHDN and CDR2 FVKESK come from the germline V gene. V lost 1 base and J lost 2, with 9 bases in between. The CDR3 runs to 15 residues. The CDR3 nucleotides read TGTGCCAGCAGCCAAGTAGGCGTCCCCTACAATGAGCAGTTCTTC. Its translation is CASSQVGVPYNEQFF. Drawing the rest from reference TRBV14 and TRBJ2-1, the complete variable domain is EAGVTQFPSHSVIEKGQTVTLRCDPISGHDNLYWYRRVMGKEIKFLLHFVKESKQDESGMPNNRFLAERTGGTYSTLKVQPAELEDSGVYFCASSQVGVPYNEQFFGPGTRLTVL.

This clonotype was detected many times. V gene TRBV5-1 combines with J gene TRBJ2-7; D is undetermined. V dropped 0 bases and J dropped 3 bases, with 13 bases sitting between them. CDR1 is SGHRS, CDR2 YFSETQ, per germline. The CDR3 totals 15 residues. In DNA form, the CDR3 reads TGCGCCAGCAGCTTGGCCTTGGGCAGGAGCTACGAGCAGTACTTC. Its protein product is CASSLALGRSYEQYF.

This clonotype was counted at least ten times. The junction and the germline gene differ at one end; a read error may be behind it. The rearrangement uses TRBV7-7 and TRBJ2-2; TRBD1 might be the D (5 bases). Per the germline V gene, CDR1 is SSHAT and CDR2 is FNYEAQ (reference sequence). The CDR3 is 14 amino acids. CDR3 nucleotides: TGTGCTAGCAGCCCCGACAGAAACACCGGGGAGCTGTTTTTT. Translating gives CASSPDRNTGELFF.

This clonotype has at least ten counts. The CDR3 DNA reads TGCGCCAGCAGCCCGGACGGGACCTACGAGCAGTACTTC. Amino acid sequence: CASSPDGTYEQYF. This chain joins TRBV5-1 and TRBJ2-7, with D possibly matching TRBD2 (5 bases). The V and J ends lost 4 bases and 2 bases respectively, with 10 bases between them. Germline V CDR1 and CDR2: SGHRS, YFSETQ. The CDR3 consists of 13 residues.

There are many counts of this clonotype. This chain connects TRBV20-1 to TRBJ2-7, with 9 nucleotides matching TRBD2. J gave up 5 bases and V 1 base, and 6 bases lay outside the gene matches. The germline V gene encodes CDR1 DFQATT and CDR2 SNEGSKA (reference sequence). The CDR3 sequence is 14 residues long. The CDR3 loop reads CSARGAGGSHEQYF. The CDR3 coding sequence is TGCAGTGCTAGAGGGGCGGGAGGGAGCCACGAGCAGTACTTC.

This clonotype was counted ten times or more. The chain has TRBV7-2 and TRBJ2-1; 9 bases align to TRBD1. Germline assignment: CDR1 SGHTA and CDR2 FQGNSA. Unmatched junction bases numbered 6, after V lost 5 bases and J lost 4 bases. This CDR3 contains 15 residues. CDR3 DNA sequence: TGTGCCAGCAGCCTACAGGGGGCGTTATACAATGAGCAGTTCTTC. It translates to CASSLQGALYNEQFF.